This entry describes one T cell receptor beta chain. The sample belongs to a study of CD8 T cells in Susac syndrome. CDR1 is MNHNY and CDR2 is SVGAGI in the germline V gene (reference sequence). Trimming removed 5 bases from V and 1 base from J, with 6 bases in between. The length of the CDR3 is 13 residues. When the RNA was reverse transcribed, random hexamers were used with an input of 0.5 to 1 ug. TCRdb itself ran the immunoSEQ multiplex PCR reads through MiXCR, one entry per CDR3 protein. This table holds under 200,000 distinct CDR3 sequences, more than 90% found once. The sequence was collected from a human donor in good health. The chain recombines TRBV6-6 with TRBJ1-3; D is undetermined. The material sequenced was CD4+ T cells from PBMCs. The CDR3 nucleotides are TGTGCCAGCAGTCCGTCATCTGGAAACACCATATATTTT. Translated: CASSPSSGNTIYF.